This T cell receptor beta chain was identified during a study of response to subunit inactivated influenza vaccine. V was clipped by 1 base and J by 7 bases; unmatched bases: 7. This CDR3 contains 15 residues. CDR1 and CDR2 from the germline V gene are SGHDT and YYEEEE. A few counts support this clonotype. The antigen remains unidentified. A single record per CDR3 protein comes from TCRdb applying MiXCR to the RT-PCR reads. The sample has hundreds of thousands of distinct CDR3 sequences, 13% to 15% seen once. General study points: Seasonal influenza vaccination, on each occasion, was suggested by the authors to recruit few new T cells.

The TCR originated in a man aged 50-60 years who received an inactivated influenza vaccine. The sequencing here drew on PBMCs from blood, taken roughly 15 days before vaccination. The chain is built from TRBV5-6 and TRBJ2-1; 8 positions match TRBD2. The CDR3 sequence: CASSLYSGSLNEQFF. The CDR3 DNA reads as TGTGCCAGCAGCTTGTACAGCGGGAGTCTAAATGAGCAGTTCTTC.